The TCR beta chain under discussion was sequenced for a study of shared clonotypes between healthy human individuals. Looking at the study overall: For every donor, three CD4 naive, three CD4 memory, two CD8 naive and one CD8 memory plates were used. Whole-study findings and limits: Generally, estimated richness proved larger in naive subsets than it did in memory subsets.

The table came from immunoSEQ multiplex PCR; TCRdb's copy has only in-frame clones and leaves some out. The table includes around 2,000,000 clones, about 93% detected once. Regarding this clone: Its antigen is not known.

This CDR3 has 18 amino acids. V was pared by 2 bases and J by 4 bases, with 12 bases of the junction left unmatched. Per germline, CDR1 SGHNT and CDR2 YYREEE (reference sequence). Terminally differentiated effector memory CD45RA+ cells were left out of the naive CD8 fraction, which was CD45RO-negative and positively selected for CCR7. The genes are TRBV5-4 and TRBJ2-5; 12 nucleotides agree with TRBD2. This sequence was found in a man younger than 35 in good health. Some clones in this sample may be carry-over from other donors' samples. Specimen: naive CD8+ T cells from PBMCs. Written as DNA, the CDR3 is TGTGCCAGCAGCTTTGGAGGGACGACTAGCGGGAGACCAGAGACCCAGTACTTC. This translates into CASSFGGTTSGRPETQYF.